The clone carrying this T cell receptor (beta chain) was observed a single time. The entry originates in a study of blood T cell repertoires in COVID-19. As for the study in general: Both acute and convalescent COVID-19 samples were obtained from the United States, Italy and Spain. T cells, B-cell-depleted T cells, or PBMCs supplied cDNA or gDNA.

This CDR3 comprises 17 residues. V lost 7 bases to trimming and J lost 2 bases; unmatched junction nucleotides: 15. In germline, CDR1 is LNHDA, CDR2 SQIVND (reference sequence). In the original processing: Amplifying reference gene primers gave estimates of nucleated cell counts. Sequenced by immunoSEQ multiplex PCR; TCRdb stores in-frame clones only, minus some. That table supplies the V and J calls and clone size; D and trimming were determined from the DNA. The sample includes about 230,000 clones, around 83% of them seen just once. The sequence was obtained from an older man with acute or convalescent COVID-19. Sample: peripheral blood. The rearrangement joins TRBV19 to TRBJ1-1; TRBD1 matches 8 bases. This CDR3 is CASTPEGQGARNTEAFF. CDR3 DNA sequence: TGTGCCAGTACCCCCGAAGGCCAGGGGGCTAGAAACACTGAAGCTTTCTTT.